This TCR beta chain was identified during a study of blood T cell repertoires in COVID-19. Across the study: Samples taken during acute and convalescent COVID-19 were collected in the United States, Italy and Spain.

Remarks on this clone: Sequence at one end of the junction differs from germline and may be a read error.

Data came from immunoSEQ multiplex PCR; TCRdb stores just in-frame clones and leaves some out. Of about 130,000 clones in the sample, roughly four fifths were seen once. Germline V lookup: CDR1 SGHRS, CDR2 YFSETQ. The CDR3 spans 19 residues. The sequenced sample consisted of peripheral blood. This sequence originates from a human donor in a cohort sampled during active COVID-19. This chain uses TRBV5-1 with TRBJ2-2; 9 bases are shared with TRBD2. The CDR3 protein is CARSSAGGGGVENTGELFF. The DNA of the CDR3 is TGCGCCCGCAGCTCAGCCGGCGGGGGGGGCGTAGAGAACACCGGGGAGCTGTTTTTT.